This T cell receptor (beta chain) was profiled in a study of T cell clonotyping in hematopoietic cell transplantation. Libraries were prepared by immunoSEQ multiplex PCR; TCRdb keeps only in-frame clonotypes and omits some of them. This sample has approximately 950 clones, with about 60% found just once. Specimen: peripheral blood mononuclear cells, collected 30 days after allogeneic stem cell transplant. The origin of the receptors is a male patient aged 55 to 70 who had an allogeneic stem cell transplant, so the T cells may come from the graft donor. Some clones in this sample may be carry-over from other donors' samples.

The DNA of the CDR3 is TGTGCCAGCAGCTCCGACCGGGACATCTACGAGCAGTACTTC. It translates to CASSSDRDIYEQYF. V and J are TRBV7-2 and TRBJ2-7; the D gene is possibly TRBD1 (6 bases). The V end lost 4 bases, the J end lost 3 bases, and 13 bases lay between the germline ends. This CDR3 has 14 residues. Germline V gives CDR1 SGHTA, CDR2 FQGNSA.